This TCR beta chain was retrieved from a study of blood T cell repertoires in COVID-19. Study at large: Acute and convalescent COVID-19 samples came from the United States, Italy and Spain.

Authors' methods: Amplification of reference gene primers was used by the study to estimate nucleated cell counts. TCRdb's copy holds only in-frame clones and misses some; the assay was immunoSEQ multiplex PCR. V and J calls and clone size are as listed in that table; D and trimming were resolved from the DNA. The repertoire holds fewer than 60,000 clones, with approximately 80% as singletons. Germline V lookup: CDR1 MNHEY, CDR2 SMNVEV (reference sequence). Trimming removed 2 bases at V and 0 bases at J, with 5 bases between. This CDR3 is built from 14 residues. The gene calls are TRBV27 and TRBJ1-5; D might be TRBD1 (5 bases). The receptor was isolated from a man between 60 and 70 years old with acute or convalescent COVID-19. Specimen: peripheral blood. The CDR3 bases are TGTGCCAGCAGTTTAACAGGTAGCAATCAGCCCCAGCATTTT. It is translated as CASSLTGSNQPQHF.